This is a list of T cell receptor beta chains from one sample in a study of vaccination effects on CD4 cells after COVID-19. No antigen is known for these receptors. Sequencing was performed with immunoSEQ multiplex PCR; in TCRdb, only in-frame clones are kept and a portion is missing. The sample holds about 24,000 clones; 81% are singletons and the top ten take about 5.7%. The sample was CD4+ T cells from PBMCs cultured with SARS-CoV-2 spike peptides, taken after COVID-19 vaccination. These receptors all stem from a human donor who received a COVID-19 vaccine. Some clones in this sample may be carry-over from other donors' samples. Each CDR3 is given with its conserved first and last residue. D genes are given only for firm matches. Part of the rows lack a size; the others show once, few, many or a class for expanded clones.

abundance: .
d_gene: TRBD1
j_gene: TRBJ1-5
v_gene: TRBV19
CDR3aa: CASSSPGQVSRQPQHF

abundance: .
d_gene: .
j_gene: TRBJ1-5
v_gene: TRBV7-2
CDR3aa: CASSLAGQLNQPQHF

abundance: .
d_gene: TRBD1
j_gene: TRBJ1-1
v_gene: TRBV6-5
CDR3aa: CASSGRTGGFTEAFF

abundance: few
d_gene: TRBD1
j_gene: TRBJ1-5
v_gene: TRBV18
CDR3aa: CASSGTGGLDQPQHF

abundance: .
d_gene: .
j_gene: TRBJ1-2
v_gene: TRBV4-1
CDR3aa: CASSSGGGSYGYTF

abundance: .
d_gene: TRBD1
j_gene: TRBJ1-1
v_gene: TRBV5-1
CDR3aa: CASSFLGQGLNTEAFF

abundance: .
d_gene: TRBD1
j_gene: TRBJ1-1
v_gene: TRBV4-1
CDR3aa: CASSQPRDRVREAFF

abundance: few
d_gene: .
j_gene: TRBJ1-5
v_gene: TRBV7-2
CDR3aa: CASSLTSDPYQPQHF

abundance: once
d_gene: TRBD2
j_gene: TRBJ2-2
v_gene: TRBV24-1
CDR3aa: CATSRLAGGTNTGELFF

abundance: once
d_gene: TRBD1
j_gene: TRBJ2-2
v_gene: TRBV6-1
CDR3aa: CASSEKVRGQRSGELFF

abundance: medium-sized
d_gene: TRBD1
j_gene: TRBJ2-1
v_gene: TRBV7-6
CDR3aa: CASSGGQGSYNEQFF

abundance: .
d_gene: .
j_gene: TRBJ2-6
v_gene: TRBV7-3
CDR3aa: CASSKEDRLDTANVLTF

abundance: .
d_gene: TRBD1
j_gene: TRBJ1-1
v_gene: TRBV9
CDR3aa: CASSERGQGRTEAFF

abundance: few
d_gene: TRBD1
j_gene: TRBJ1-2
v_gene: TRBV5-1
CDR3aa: CASSPPSGTGVNGYTF

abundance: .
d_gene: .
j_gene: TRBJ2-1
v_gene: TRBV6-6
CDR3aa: CASSRDREQFF

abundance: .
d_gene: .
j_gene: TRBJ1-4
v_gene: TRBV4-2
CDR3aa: CASSQAGHLGEKLFF

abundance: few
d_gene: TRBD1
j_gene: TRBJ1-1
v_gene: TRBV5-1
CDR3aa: CASSPGQAGTEAFF

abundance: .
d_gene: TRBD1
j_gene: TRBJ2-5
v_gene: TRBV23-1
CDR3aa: CASSQQGVKDF

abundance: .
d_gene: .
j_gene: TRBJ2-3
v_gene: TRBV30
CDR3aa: CAWTGGPGVDTQYF

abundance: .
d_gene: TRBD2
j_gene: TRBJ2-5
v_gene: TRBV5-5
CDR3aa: CASSSLGLAGGPGETQYF